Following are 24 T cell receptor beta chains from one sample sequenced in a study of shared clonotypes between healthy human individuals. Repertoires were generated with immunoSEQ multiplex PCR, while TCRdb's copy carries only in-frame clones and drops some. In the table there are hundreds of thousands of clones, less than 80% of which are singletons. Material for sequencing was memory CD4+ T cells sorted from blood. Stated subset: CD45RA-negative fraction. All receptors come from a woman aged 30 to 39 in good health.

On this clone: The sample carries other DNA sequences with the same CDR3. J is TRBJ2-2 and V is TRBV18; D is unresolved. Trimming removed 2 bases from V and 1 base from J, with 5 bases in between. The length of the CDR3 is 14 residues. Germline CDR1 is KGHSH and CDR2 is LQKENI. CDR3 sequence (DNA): TGTGCCAGCTCACCAGGTCGGAACACCGGGGAGCTGTTTTTT. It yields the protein CASSPGRNTGELFF. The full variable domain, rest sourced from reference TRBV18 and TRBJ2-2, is NAGVMQNPRHLVRRRGQEARLRCSPMKGHSHVYWYRQLPEEGLKFMVYLQKENIIDESGMPKERFSAEFPKEGPSILRIQQVVRGDSAAYFCASSPGRNTGELFFGEGSRLTVL.

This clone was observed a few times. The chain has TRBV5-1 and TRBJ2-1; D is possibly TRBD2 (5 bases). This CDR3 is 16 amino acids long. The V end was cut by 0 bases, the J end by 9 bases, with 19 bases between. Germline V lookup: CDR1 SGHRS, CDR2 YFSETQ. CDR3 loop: CASSLGGSSVESEQFF. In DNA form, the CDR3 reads TGCGCCAGCAGCTTGGGTGGGAGTTCAGTGGAGAGTGAGCAGTTCTTC. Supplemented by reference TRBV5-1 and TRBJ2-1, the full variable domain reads KAGVTQTPRYLIKTRGQQVTLSCSPISGHRSVSWYQQTPGQGLQFLFEYFSETQRNKGNFPGRFSGRQFSNSRSEMNVSTLELGDSALYLCASSLGGSSVESEQFFGPGTRLTVL.

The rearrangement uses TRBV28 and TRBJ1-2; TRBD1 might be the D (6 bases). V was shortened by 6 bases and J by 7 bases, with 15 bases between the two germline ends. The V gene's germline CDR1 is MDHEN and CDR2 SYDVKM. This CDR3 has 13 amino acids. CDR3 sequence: CASSLGQILGYTF. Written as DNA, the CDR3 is TGTGCCAGCAGCCTAGGACAGATTCTTGGCTACACCTTC.

The DNA of the CDR3 is TGCGCCAGCAGCTTGGGTAGGGTAGGGGACACAGATACGCAGTATTTT. Translation: CASSLGRVGDTDTQYF. The genes are TRBV5-1 and TRBJ2-3, with D tentatively TRBD1 (5 bases). The CDR3 spans 16 residues. The V end was cut by 0 bases, the J end by 2 bases, with 13 bases between. The V gene's germline CDR1 is SGHRS and CDR2 YFSETQ.

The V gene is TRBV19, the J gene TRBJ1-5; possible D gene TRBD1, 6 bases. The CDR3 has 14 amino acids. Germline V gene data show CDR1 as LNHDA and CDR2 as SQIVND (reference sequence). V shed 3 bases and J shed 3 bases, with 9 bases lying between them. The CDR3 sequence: CASSIRDTNQPQHF. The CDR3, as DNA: TGTGCCAGTAGTATTCGGGACACCAATCAGCCCCAGCATTTT.

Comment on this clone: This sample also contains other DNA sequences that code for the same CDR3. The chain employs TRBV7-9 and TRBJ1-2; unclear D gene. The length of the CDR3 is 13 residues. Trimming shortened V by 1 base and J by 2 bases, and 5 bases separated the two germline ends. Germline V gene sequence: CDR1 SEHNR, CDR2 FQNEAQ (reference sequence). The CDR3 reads CASSLVENYGYTF. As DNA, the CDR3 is TGTGCCAGCAGCTTAGTAGAGAACTATGGCTACACCTTC.

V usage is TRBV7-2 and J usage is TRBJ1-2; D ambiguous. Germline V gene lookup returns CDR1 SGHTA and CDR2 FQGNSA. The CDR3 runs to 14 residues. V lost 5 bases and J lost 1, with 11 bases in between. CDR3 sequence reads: CASSPSINNYGYTF. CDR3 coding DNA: TGTGCCAGCAGCCCCAGCATTAATAACTATGGCTACACCTTC.

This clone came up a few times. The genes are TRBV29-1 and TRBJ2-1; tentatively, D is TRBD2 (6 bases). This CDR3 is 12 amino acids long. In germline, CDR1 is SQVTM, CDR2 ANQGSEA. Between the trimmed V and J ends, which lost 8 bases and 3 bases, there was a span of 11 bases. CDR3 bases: TGCAGCTCCCGGGGGAACTACAATGAGCAGTTCTTC. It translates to CSSRGNYNEQFF.

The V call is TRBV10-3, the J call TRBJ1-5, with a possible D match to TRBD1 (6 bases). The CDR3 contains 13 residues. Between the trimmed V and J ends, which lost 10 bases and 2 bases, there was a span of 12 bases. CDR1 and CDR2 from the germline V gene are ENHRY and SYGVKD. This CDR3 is CATNRVGNQPQHF. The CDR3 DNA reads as TGTGCCACCAACAGGGTCGGCAATCAGCCCCAGCATTTT.

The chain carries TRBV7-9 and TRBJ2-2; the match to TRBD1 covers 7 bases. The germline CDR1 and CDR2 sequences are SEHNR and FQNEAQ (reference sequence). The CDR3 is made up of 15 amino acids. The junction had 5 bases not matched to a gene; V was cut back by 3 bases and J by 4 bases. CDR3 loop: CASSFLAGGTGELFF. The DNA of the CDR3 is TGTGCCAGCAGCTTTTTGGCAGGGGGCACCGGGGAGCTGTTTTTT.

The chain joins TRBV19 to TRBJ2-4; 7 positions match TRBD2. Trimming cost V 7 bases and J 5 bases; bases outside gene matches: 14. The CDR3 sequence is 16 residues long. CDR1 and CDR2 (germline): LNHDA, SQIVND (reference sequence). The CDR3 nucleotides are TGTGCCAGTAACGGGGGGACGGGGAGCAGTGAAAACATTCAGTACTTC. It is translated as CASNGGTGSSENIQYF.

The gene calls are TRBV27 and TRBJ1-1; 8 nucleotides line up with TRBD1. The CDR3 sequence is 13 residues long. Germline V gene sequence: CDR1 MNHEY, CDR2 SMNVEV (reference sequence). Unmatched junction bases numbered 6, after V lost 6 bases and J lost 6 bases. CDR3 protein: CASSRGRVAEAFF. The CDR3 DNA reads TGTGCCAGCAGCAGGGGGCGAGTGGCTGAAGCTTTCTTT.

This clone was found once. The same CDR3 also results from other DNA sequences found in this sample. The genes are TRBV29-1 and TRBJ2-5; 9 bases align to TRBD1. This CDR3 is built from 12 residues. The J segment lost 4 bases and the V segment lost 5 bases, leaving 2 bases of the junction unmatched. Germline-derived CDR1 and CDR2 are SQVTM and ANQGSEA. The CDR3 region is CSVRTGAETQYF. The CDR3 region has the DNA TGCAGCGTTCGGACAGGGGCAGAGACCCAGTACTTC.

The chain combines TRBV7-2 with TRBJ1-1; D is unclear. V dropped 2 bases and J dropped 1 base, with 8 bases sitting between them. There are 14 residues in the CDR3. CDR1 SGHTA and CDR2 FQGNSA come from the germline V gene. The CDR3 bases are TGTGCCAGCAGCTTATTCGACACGAACACTGAAGCTTTCTTT. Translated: CASSLFDTNTEAFF. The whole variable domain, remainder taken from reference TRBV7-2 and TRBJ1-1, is GAGVSQSPSNKVTEKGKDVELRCDPISGHTALYWYRQSLGQGLEFLIYFQGNSAPDKSGLPSDRFSAERTGGSVSTLTIQRTQQEDSAVYLCASSLFDTNTEAFFGQGTRLTVV.

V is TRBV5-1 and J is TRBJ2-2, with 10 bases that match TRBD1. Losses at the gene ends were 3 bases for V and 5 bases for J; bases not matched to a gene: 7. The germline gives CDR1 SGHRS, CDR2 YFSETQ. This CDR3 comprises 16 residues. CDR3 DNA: TGCGCCAGCAGCTCCGGGACAGGGGAAAGGACCGGGGAGCTGTTTTTT. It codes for CASSSGTGERTGELFF.

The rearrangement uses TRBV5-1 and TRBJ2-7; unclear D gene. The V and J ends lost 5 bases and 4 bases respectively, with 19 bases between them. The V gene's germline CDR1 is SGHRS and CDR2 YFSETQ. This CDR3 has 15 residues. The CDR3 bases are TGCGCCAGCAGGCGACGGCCGCTCGAAACATACGAGCAGTACTTC. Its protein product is CASRRRPLETYEQYF.

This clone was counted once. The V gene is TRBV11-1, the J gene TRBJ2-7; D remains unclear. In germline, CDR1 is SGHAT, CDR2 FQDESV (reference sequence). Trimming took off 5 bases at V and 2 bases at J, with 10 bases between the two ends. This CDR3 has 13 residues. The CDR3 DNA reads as TGTGCCAGCAGCCGAGACGTAGCCTACGAGCAGTACTTC. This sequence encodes CASSRDVAYEQYF.

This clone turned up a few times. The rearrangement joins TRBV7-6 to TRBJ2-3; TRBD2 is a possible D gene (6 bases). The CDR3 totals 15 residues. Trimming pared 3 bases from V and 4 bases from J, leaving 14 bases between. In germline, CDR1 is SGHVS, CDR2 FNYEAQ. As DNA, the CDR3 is TGTGCCAGCAGCTTTGGAGGGTCGGGGGCAGATACGCAGTATTTT. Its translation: CASSFGGSGADTQYF.

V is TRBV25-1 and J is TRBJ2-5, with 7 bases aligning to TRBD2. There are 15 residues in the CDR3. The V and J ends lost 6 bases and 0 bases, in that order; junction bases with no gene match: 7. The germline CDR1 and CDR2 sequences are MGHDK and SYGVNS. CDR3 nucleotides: TGTGCCAGCAGGGGAGGGCAGAGGAACCAAGAGACCCAGTACTTC. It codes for CASRGGQRNQETQYF. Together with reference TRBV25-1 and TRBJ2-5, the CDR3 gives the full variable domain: EADIYQTPRYLVIGTGKKITLECSQTMGHDKMYWYQQDPGMELHLIHYSYGVNSTEKGDLSSESTVSRIRTEHFPLTLESARPSHTSQYLCASRGGQRNQETQYFGPGTRLLVL.

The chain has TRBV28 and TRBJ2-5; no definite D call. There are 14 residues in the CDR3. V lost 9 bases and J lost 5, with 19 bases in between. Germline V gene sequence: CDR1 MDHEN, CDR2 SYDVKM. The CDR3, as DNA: TGTGCCAGTCAAAATGGACCGCCGCGGGAGACCCAGTACTTC. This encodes CASQNGPPRETQYF.

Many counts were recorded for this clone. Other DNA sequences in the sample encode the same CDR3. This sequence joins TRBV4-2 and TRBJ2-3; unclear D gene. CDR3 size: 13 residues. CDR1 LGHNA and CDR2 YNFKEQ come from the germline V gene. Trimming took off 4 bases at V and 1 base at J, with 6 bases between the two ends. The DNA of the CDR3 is TGTGCCAGCAGCCCCCCCGGCACAGATACGCAGTATTTT. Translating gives CASSPPGTDTQYF.

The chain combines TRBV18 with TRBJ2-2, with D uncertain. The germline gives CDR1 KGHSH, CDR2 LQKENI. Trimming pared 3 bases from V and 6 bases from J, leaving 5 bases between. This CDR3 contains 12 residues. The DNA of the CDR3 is TGTGCCAGCTCACCTAGATCCGGGGAGCTGTTTTTT. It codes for CASSPRSGELFF.

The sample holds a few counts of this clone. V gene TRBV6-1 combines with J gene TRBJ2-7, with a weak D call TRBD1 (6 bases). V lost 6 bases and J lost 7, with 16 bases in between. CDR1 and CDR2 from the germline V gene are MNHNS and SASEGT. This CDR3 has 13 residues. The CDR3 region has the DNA TGTGCCAGCAGCGACGGACAGACGGGTGAGCAGTACTTC. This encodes CASSDGQTGEQYF.

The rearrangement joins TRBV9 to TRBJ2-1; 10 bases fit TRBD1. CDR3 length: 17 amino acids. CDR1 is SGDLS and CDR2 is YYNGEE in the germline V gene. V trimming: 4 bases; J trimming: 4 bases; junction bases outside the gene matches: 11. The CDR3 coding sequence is TGTGCCAGCAGCCGTACCGGGACAGGGGTCCCATACAATGAGCAGTTCTTC. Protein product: CASSRTGTGVPYNEQFF.